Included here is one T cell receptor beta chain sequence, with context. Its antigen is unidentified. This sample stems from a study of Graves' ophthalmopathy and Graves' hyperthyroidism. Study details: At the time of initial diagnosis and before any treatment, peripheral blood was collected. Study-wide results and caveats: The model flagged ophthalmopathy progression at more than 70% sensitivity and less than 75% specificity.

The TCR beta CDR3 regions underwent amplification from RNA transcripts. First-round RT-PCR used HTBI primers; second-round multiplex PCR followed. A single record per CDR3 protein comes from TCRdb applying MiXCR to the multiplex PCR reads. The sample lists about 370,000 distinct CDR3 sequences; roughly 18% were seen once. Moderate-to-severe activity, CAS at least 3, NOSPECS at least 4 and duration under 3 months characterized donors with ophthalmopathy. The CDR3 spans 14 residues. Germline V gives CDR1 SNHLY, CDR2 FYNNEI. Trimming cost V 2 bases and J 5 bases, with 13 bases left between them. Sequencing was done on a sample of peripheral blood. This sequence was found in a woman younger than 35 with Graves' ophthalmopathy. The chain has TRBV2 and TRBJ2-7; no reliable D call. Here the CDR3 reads CASSERSQSHEQYF. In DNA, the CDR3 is TGTGCCAGCAGTGAAAGGTCCCAGTCCCACGAGCAGTACTTC.